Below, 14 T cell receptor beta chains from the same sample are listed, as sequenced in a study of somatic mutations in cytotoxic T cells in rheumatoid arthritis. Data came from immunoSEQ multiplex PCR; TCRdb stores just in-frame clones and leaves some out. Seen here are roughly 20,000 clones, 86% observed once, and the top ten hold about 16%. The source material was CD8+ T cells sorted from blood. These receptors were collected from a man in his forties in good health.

CDR3 coding DNA: TGTGCCACCAGCAGAGTTAGGGGGTGGATACAGCCCCAGCATTTT. Translating it yields CATSRVRGWIQPQHF. This sequence joins TRBV15 and TRBJ1-5; D may be TRBD1 (6 bases). This CDR3 is 15 amino acids long. Germline V gene lookup returns CDR1 LNHNV and CDR2 YYDKDF (reference sequence). Trimming left V 1 base short and J 7 bases short, with 14 bases between.

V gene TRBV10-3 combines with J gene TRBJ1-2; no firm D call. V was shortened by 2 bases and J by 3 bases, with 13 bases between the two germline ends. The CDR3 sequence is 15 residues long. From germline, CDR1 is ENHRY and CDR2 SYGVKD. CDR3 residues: CAISELYSGDYGYTF. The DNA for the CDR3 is TGTGCCATCAGTGAGCTGTACTCCGGGGACTATGGCTACACCTTC.

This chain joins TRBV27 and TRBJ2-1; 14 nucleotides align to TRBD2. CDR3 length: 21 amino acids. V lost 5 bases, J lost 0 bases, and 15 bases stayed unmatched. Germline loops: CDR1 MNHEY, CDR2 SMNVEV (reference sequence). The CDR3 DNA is TGTGCCAGCAGTCCACTTCCGGGACTAGCGGGAGATCGGAGCTCCTACAATGAGCAGTTCTTC. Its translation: CASSPLPGLAGDRSSYNEQFF.

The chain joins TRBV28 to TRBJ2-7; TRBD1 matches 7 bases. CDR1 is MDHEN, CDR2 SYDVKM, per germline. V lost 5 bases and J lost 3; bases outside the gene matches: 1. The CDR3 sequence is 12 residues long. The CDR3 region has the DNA TGTGCCAGCAGTCACAGGGGCTACGAGCAGTACTTC. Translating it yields CASSHRGYEQYF.

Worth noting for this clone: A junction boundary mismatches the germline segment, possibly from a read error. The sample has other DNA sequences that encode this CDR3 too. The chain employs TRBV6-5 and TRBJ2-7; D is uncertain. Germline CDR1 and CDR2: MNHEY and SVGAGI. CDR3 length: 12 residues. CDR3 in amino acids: CASSYPGYEQYF. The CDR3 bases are TGTGCCAGTAGTTACCCCGGCTACGAGCAGTACTTC.

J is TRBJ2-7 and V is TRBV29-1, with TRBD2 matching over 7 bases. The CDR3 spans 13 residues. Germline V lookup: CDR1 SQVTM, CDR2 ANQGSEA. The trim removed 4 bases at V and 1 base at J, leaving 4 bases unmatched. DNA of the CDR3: TGCAGCGTTGGGGTCGGGAGGTCCTACGAGCAGTACTTC. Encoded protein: CSVGVGRSYEQYF.

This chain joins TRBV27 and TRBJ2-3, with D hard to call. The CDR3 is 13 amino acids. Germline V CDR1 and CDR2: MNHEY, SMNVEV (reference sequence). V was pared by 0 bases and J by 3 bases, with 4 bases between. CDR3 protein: CASSLSWTDTQYF. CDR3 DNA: TGTGCCAGCAGTTTATCTTGGACAGATACGCAGTATTTT.

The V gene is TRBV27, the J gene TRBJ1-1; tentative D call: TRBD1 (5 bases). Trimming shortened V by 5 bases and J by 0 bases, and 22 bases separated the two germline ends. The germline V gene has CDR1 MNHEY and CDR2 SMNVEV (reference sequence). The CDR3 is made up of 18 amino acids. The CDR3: CASSNDSLTLLMNTEAFF. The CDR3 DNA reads TGTGCCAGCAGTAATGACAGCCTCACCCTTCTGATGAACACTGAAGCTTTCTTT.

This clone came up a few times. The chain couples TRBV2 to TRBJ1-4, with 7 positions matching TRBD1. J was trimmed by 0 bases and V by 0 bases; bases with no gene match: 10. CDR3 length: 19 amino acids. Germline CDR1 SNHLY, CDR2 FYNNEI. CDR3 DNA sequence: TGTGCCAGCAGTGAAGCGCCCAACAGGGGAAGTCCAACTAATGAAAAACTGTTTTTT. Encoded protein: CASSEAPNRGSPTNEKLFF.

CDR3 DNA: TGTGCCAGCAGTTTAGTCCCTCAGGGGTTCTACGAGCAGTACTTC. Amino acids: CASSLVPQGFYEQYF. The rearrangement uses TRBV27 and TRBJ2-7, with D maybe TRBD1 (6 bases). The CDR3 is 15 residues long. Trimming stripped 2 bases from V and 3 bases from J, with 14 bases between. CDR1 and CDR2 (germline): MNHEY, SMNVEV (reference sequence).

The CDR3 protein is CASSLVPGEPMRANVLTF. The CDR3 nucleotides are TGTGCCAGCAGCTTAGTACCCGGGGAGCCCATGCGGGCCAACGTCCTGACTTTC. The V call is TRBV13, the J call TRBJ2-6, with D maybe TRBD2 (5 bases). V dropped 1 base and J dropped 5 bases, with 18 bases sitting between them. The CDR3 sequence is 18 residues long. Germline V CDR1 and CDR2: PRHDT, FYEKMQ (reference sequence).

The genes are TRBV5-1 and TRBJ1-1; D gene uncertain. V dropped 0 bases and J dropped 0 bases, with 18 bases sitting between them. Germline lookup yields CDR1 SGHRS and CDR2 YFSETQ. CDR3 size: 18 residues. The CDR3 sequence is CASSLVSRGIYMNTEAFF. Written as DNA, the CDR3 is TGCGCCAGCAGCTTGGTTTCGAGAGGGATATATATGAACACTGAAGCTTTCTTT.

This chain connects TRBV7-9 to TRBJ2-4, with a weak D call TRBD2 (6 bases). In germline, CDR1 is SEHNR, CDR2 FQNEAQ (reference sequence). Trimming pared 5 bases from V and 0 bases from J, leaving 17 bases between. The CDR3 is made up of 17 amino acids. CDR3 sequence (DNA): TGTGCCAGCAGCCAGGAACGGAGGGGTTTAGCCAAAAACATTCAGTACTTC. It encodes CASSQERRGLAKNIQYF. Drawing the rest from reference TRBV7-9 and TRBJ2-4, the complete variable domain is DTGVSQNPRHKITKRGQNVTFRCDPISEHNRLYWYRQTLGQGPEFLTYFQNEAQLEKSRLLSDRFSAERPKGSFSTLEIQRTEQGDSAMYLCASSQERRGLAKNIQYFGAGTRLSVL.

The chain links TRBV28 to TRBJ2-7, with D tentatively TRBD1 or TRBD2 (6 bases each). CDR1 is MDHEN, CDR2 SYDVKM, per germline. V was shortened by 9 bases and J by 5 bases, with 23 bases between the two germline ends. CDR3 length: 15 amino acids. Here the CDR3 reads CASSFRGEVIDEQYF. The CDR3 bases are TGTGCCAGTAGCTTTAGGGGGGAGGTTATCGACGAGCAGTACTTC.